There are many counts of the clone carrying this T cell receptor (beta chain). This specimen belongs to a study of regulatory T cells in long-lasting Graves disease. Libraries of TCR beta came from iRepertoire HTBI primers plus Arm-PCR of CDR3 regions. TCRdb called the multiplex PCR reads again in MiXCR, with one record for every CDR3 protein. The data contain more than 450,000 distinct CDR3 sequences, about 11% of them seen just once; the ten biggest clones take up almost 9%. Germline V gene data show CDR1 as SEHNR and CDR2 as FQNEAQ (reference sequence). Trimming stripped 5 bases from V and 5 bases from J, with 9 bases between. The CDR3 runs 12 residues. Time point described: newly diagnosed GD, antithyroid drugs for less than 3 months. The TCR library was made from RNA that had been extracted from PBMCs in TRIzol. This sample was also put to use in a study of T cells in Graves' hyperthyroidism and ophthalmopathy.

The sequence was collected from a woman in her thirties with Graves disease. Sequenced here: peripheral blood mononuclear cells (PBMCs), sampled at new diagnosis, from a patient treated with antithyroid drugs. The chain recombines TRBV7-9 with TRBJ2-5; D is undetermined. Here the CDR3 reads CASSDIKETQYF. The CDR3 DNA is TGTGCCAGCAGCGATATAAAGGAGACCCAGTACTTC.